This T cell receptor beta chain was identified during a study of OX40 agonist ivuxolimab in advanced cancers. Study background: Each patient was given ivuxolimab into a vein every 2 weeks, at 0.01 to 10 mg/kg. Three patients had partial responses: one hepatocellular carcinoma, two cutaneous melanoma. The dose-escalation group included hepatocellular carcinoma, melanoma, renal cell carcinoma and head and neck cancer.

Sequencing was performed with immunoSEQ multiplex PCR; in TCRdb, only in-frame clones are kept and a portion is missing. The table lists some 99,000 clones, about four fifths of them singletons. V was pared by 2 bases and J by 7 bases, with 7 bases of the junction left unmatched. Germline V gene sequence: CDR1 KGHSH, CDR2 LQKENI. The CDR3 is 14 residues long. In the case of this clone: Its antigen is unknown.

Study observations and caveats: Normalized T-cell clonal expansion was also low in some nonresponders.

This receptor was identified in an adult with an advanced solid tumor such as melanoma, head and neck, liver or kidney cancer. V usage is TRBV18 and J usage is TRBJ1-2, with 7 bases that match TRBD1. The sequencing here drew on CD4+ or CD8+ T cells sorted from blood, taken in a trial of the OX40 agonist ivuxolimab. In nucleotides, the CDR3 is TGTGCCAGCTCACCAATCGCAGGGGGACGTGGCTACACCTTC. Encoded protein: CASSPIAGGRGYTF.